This TCR beta chain is drawn from a study of control samples from healthy donors and cancer patients. Here immunoSEQ multiplex PCR was the method, and the copy in TCRdb shows in-frame clones only, minus some. The table includes about 140,000 clones, about 88% detected once. This CDR3 spans 16 amino acids. Germline lookup yields CDR1 LNHDA and CDR2 SQIVND (reference sequence). The germline V and J ends were trimmed by 6 bases and 5 bases, with 23 bases remaining between them. The material sequenced was blood. The J gene is TRBJ2-7, the V gene TRBV19, with a weak D call TRBD1 (5 bases). This TCR was sampled from a woman in her 30s in good health. CDR3 in amino acids: CASSGTGSPPVDEQYF. CDR3 DNA: TGTGCCAGTAGCGGTACAGGCTCACCCCCTGTGGACGAGCAGTACTTC.